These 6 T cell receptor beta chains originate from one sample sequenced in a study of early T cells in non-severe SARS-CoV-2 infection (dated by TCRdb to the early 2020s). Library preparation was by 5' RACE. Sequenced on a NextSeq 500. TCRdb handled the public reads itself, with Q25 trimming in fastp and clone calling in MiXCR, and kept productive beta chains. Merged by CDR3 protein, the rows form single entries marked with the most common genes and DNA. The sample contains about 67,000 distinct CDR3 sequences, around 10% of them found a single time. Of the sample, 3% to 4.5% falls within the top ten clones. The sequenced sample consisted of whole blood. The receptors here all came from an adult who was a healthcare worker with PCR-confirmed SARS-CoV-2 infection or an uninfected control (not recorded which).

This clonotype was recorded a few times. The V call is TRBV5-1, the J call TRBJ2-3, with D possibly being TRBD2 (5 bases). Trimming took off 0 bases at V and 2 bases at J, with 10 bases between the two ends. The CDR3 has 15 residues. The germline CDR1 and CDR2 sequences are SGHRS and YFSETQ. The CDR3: CASSLGGQPTDTQYF. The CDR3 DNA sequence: TGCGCCAGCAGCTTGGGAGGGCAGCCCACAGATACGCAGTATTTT.

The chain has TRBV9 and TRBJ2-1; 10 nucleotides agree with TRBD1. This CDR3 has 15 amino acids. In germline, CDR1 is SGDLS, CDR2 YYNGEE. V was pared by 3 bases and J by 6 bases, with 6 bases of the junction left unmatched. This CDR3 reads CASSGSRDRGNEQFF. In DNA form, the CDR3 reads TGTGCCAGCAGCGGATCCCGGGACAGGGGCAATGAGCAGTTCTTC.

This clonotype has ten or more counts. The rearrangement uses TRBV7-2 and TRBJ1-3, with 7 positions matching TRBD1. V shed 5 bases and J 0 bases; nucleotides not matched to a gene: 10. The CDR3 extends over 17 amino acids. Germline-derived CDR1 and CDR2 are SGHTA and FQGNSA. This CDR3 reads CASSTKTGRVSGNTIYF. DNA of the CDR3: TGTGCCAGCAGCACCAAGACAGGGCGAGTCTCTGGAAACACCATATATTTT. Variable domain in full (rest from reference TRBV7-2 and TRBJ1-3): GAGVSQSPSNKVTEKGKDVELRCDPISGHTALYWYRQSLGQGLEFLIYFQGNSAPDKSGLPSDRFSAERTGGSVSTLTIQRTQQEDSAVYLCASSTKTGRVSGNTIYFGEGSWLTVV.

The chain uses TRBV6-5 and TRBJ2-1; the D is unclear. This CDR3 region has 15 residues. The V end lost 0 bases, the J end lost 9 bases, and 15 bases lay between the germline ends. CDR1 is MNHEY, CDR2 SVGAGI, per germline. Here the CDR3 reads CASSYSATGLGEQFF. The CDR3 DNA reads TGTGCCAGCAGTTACTCGGCCACTGGATTGGGTGAGCAGTTCTTC.

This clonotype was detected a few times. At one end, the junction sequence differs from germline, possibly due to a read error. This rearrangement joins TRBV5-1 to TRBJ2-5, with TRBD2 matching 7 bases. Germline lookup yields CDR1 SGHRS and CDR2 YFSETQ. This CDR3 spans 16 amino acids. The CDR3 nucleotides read TGCACCAGCAGCTTGGGATTTACGGGGGGCCAAGAGACCCAGTACTTC. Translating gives CTSSLGFTGGQETQYF.

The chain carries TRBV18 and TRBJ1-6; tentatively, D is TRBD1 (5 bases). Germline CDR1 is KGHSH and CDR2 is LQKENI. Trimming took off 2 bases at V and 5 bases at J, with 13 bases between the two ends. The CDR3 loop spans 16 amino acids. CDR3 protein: CASSPFPDRDNSPLHF. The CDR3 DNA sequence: TGTGCCAGCTCACCATTCCCCGACAGAGATAATTCACCCCTCCACTTT.